The 10 T cell receptor beta chains below all came from one sample that was sequenced in a study of blood T cell repertoires in COVID-19 (dated by TCRdb to 2019 to 2021). Libraries were built with the immunoSEQ multiplex PCR assay. The immuneACCESS repertoire file appears here via TCRdb, limited to in-frame rearrangements. These files lack a portion of the clones; in checked studies, under half of the deficit traces to unresolved V genes, and the cause of the others is not known. The sample table lists over 25,000 clones, 85% to 90% of them with a count of one. The ten largest account for roughly a quarter of the sample. Sequenced sample: peripheral blood. The origin of the receptors is a human donor in a cohort sampled during active COVID-19.

A single count supports this clone. The V call is TRBV9, the J call TRBJ2-1; the D gene is possibly TRBD2 (6 bases). The V and J ends lost 3 bases and 10 bases respectively, with 17 bases between them. The CDR3 totals 14 residues. Germline-derived CDR1 and CDR2 are SGDLS and YYNGEE. The CDR3 DNA follows: TGTGCCAGCAGCGCAGTGGGGGGACCCGAGGAGCAGTTCTTC. This gives the protein CASSAVGGPEEQFF.

V usage is TRBV6-5 and J usage is TRBJ2-3, with D possibly being TRBD2 (7 bases). Germline V gene sequence: CDR1 MNHEY, CDR2 SVGAGI. Trimming removed 5 bases at V and 5 bases at J, with 14 bases between. The CDR3 covers 14 residues. The CDR3 sequence is CASSTRGEGDTQYF. The CDR3 DNA follows: TGTGCCAGCAGTACTAGGGGGGAGGGAGATACGCAGTATTTT.

This clone has just one count. The J gene is TRBJ2-1, the V gene TRBV10-1; TRBD1 agrees at 8 bases. Germline V gene data show CDR1 as WNHNN and CDR2 as SYGVQD (reference sequence). The CDR3 loop spans 13 amino acids. The V and J ends lost 3 bases and 8 bases, in that order; junction bases with no gene match: 3. The CDR3 nucleotides read TGCGCCAGCAGTGAATCAGGGGGCCATGAGCAGTTCTTC. Amino acid sequence: CASSESGGHEQFF.

J is TRBJ1-2 and V is TRBV29-1; D may be TRBD1 (5 bases). V lost 1 base, J lost 7 bases, and 13 bases lay in between. CDR3 length equals 13 residues. Per germline, CDR1 SQVTM and CDR2 ANQGSEA. The CDR3 is CSVEVGPEIGYTF. CDR3 nucleotides: TGCAGCGTTGAAGTGGGGCCGGAGATTGGCTACACCTTC.

This clone rates as large. The rearrangement joins TRBV7-9 to TRBJ2-1; possible D gene TRBD2, 6 bases. The CDR3 extends over 13 amino acids. Germline loops: CDR1 SEHNR, CDR2 FQNEAQ (reference sequence). Trimming took off 3 bases at V and 7 bases at J, with 10 bases between the two ends. Written as DNA, the CDR3 is TGTGCCAGCAGCTTCCGTGGGGGGAATGAGCAGTTCTTC. Translating it yields CASSFRGGNEQFF.

The chain combines TRBV10-3 with TRBJ1-2; tentative D call: TRBD1 (5 bases). Germline V gives CDR1 ENHRY, CDR2 SYGVKD. Trimming cost V 5 bases and J 0 bases, with 10 bases left between them. The CDR3 contains 14 residues. The CDR3 region has the DNA TGTGCCATCAGTAGAGACAGAGCTAACTATGGCTACACCTTC. This codes for CAISRDRANYGYTF.

The gene calls are TRBV7-2 and TRBJ2-7; a weak D match, TRBD1 (5 bases). Trimming shortened V by 4 bases and J by 3 bases, and 13 bases separated the two germline ends. The length of the CDR3 is 14 residues. Germline V gives CDR1 SGHTA, CDR2 FQGNSA. CDR3 in DNA: TGTGCCAGCAGCTCAACGAACGGACACTACGAGCAGTACTTC. It yields the protein CASSSTNGHYEQYF. The full variable domain, its missing parts supplied by reference TRBV7-2 and TRBJ2-7, is GAGVSQSPSNKVTEKGKDVELRCDPISGHTALYWYRQSLGQGLEFLIYFQGNSAPDKSGLPSDRFSAERTGGSVSTLTIQRTQQEDSAVYLCASSSTNGHYEQYFGPGTRLTVT.

The V gene is TRBV5-1, the J gene TRBJ2-7; 9 bases map to TRBD2. The CDR3 has 15 amino acids. Germline lookup yields CDR1 SGHRS and CDR2 YFSETQ. The V and J ends lost 0 bases and 5 bases, in that order; junction bases with no gene match: 6. This chain's CDR3 is CASSLDGGGANEQYF. The CDR3 DNA reads as TGCGCCAGCAGCTTGGATGGCGGGGGGGCCAACGAGCAGTACTTC.

V and J are TRBV5-1 and TRBJ1-1; maybe TRBD1 (5 bases). The germline V and J ends were trimmed by 4 bases and 4 bases, with 14 bases remaining between them. The CDR3 is 14 residues long. CDR1 SGHRS and CDR2 YFSETQ come from the germline V gene. The CDR3 bases are TGCGCCAGCAGCGGCGGCAGGGCTGGCACTGAAGCTTTCTTT. Its translation is CASSGGRAGTEAFF.

The chain employs TRBV6-5 and TRBJ1-1; D is perhaps TRBD1 (5 bases). Looked up from germline, CDR1 is MNHEY and CDR2 is SVGAGI. This CDR3 spans 15 amino acids. The germline V and J ends were trimmed by 0 bases and 3 bases, with 11 bases remaining between them. CDR3 protein: CASSYSPAGDTEAFF. In nucleotides, the CDR3 is TGTGCCAGCAGTTACTCCCCCGCGGGGGACACTGAAGCTTTCTTT.